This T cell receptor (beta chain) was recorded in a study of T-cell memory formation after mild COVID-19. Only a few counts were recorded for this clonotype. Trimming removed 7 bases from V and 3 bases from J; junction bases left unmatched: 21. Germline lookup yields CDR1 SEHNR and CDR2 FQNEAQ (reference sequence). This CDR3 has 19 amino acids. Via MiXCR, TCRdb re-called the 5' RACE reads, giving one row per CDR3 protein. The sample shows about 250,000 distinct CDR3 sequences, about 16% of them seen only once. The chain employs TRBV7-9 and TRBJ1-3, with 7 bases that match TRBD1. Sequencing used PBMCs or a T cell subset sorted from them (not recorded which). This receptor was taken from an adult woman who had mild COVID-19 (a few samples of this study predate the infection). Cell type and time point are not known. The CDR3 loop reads CASTPRGTRQGSGGNTIYF. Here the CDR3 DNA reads TGTGCCAGCACCCCCCGTGGGACCCGACAGGGCTCAGGTGGAAACACCATATATTTT.